Shown below are 14 T cell receptor beta chains from a single sample sequenced in a study of blood T cells in healthy people across ages. A second roughly 6 to 12 cycle PCR used barcoded and J-beta primers. TCRdb redid the calling of the 5' RACE reads with MiXCR, one entry per CDR3 protein. The table includes hundreds of thousands of distinct CDR3 sequences, under 45% detected once. The sample comprised blood. The receptor source for this set is a man aged 60 to 69 in good health.

This clonotype has only a few counts. V gene TRBV6-2 or TRBV6-3 combines with J gene TRBJ1-5; 9 positions match TRBD1. Germline CDR1 and CDR2: MNHEY and SVGEGT. The CDR3 contains 14 residues. Trimming took 5 bases from V and 6 from J; bases not matched to a gene: 5. The chain's CDR3 is CASSSLTGGQPQHF. The CDR3 coding sequence is TGTGCCAGCAGTAGCCTGACAGGGGGTCAGCCCCAGCATTTT.

This clonotype was picked up a small number of times. This rearrangement joins TRBV12-3 or TRBV12-4 to TRBJ1-1, with no clear D. The CDR3 is 15 residues long. V was trimmed by 3 bases and J by 5 bases, leaving 16 bases between them. This CDR3 reads CASSFVPVSGTEAFF. The CDR3 DNA reads TGTGCCAGCAGTTTTGTGCCGGTCTCGGGGACTGAAGCTTTCTTT.

The chain carries TRBV4-3 and TRBJ1-5; no clear D. CDR1 and CDR2 (germline): LGHNA, YSLEER. The ends were cut back, 0 bases at V and 7 bases at J, with 13 bases in the middle. There are 15 residues in the CDR3. CDR3 protein: CASSQDDMGWQPQHF. The DNA of the CDR3 is TGCGCCAGCAGCCAAGATGATATGGGATGGCAGCCCCAGCATTTT.

This clonotype was seen more than once but under ten times. Relative to the germline gene, one junction end is altered; a read error may explain this. This chain joins TRBV7-2 and TRBJ2-5; TRBD1 matches 7 bases. The CDR3 consists of 15 residues. In germline, CDR1 is SGHTA, CDR2 FQGNSA. DNA of the CDR3: TGTGCCAGCAGTCTAGCTCATGACAGGGCCGAGATCCAGTACTTC. Protein product: CASSLAHDRAEIQYF.

J is TRBJ2-7 and V is TRBV5-6; either TRBD1 or TRBD2 may supply D (7 bases each). CDR3 length: 16 amino acids. Germline assignment: CDR1 SGHDT and CDR2 YYEEEE. Trimming stripped 2 bases from V and 3 bases from J, with 18 bases between. CDR3 sequence (DNA): TGTGCCAGCAGCTTTTGGGAGGGACAGCGATACTACGAGCAGTACTTC. Translating it yields CASSFWEGQRYYEQYF.

The chain joins TRBV5-6 to TRBJ2-1, with TRBD1 matching over 8 bases. Trimming took 4 bases from V and 3 from J; bases not matched to a gene: 12. Germline CDR1 SGHDT, CDR2 YYEEEE. The CDR3 sequence is 17 residues long. The CDR3 region has the DNA TGTGCCAGCAGCCGCCTCCGTGACAGGGGCAGCTACAATGAGCAGTTCTTC. This sequence encodes CASSRLRDRGSYNEQFF.

This chain joins TRBV20-1 and TRBJ2-5; TRBD1 matches at 7 bases. J lost 5 bases, V lost 3 bases, and 15 bases had no gene match. CDR3 length: 16 amino acids. The germline CDR1 and CDR2 sequences are DFQATT and SNEGSKA (reference sequence). The CDR3 here is CSASEQGVIGRETQYF. Written as DNA, the CDR3 is TGCAGTGCTAGTGAGCAGGGGGTAATAGGAAGGGAGACCCAGTACTTC.

The chain couples TRBV3-1 to TRBJ2-7, with a weak D call TRBD2 (5 bases). Trimming removed 0 bases at V and 3 bases at J, with 12 bases between. Germline V gene data show CDR1 as LGHDT and CDR2 as YNNKEL (reference sequence). This CDR3 spans 15 amino acids. Written as DNA, the CDR3 is TGTGCCAGCAGCCAAGAGGGAGCGGTTGGCTACGAGCAGTACTTC. Its protein product is CASSQEGAVGYEQYF.

Details on this clonotype: This may stem from a read error, because a much larger clone lies one nucleotide away. The V and J genes are TRBV12-3 or TRBV12-4 and TRBJ2-7, with a possible D match to TRBD1 (6 bases). The V end lost 5 bases, the J end lost 0 bases, and 11 bases lay between the germline ends. This CDR3 spans 14 amino acids. The CDR3 here is CASSVGQPSYEQYF. The CDR3 DNA follows: TGTGCCAGCAGTGTGGGACAACCCTCCTACGAGCAGTACTTC.

This clonotype was found many times. This chain connects TRBV6-6 to TRBJ2-1; tentatively, D is TRBD2 (7 bases). The CDR3 runs to 15 residues. V lost 2 bases, J lost 10 bases, and 18 bases lay in between. Germline V CDR1 and CDR2: MNHNY, SVGAGI (reference sequence). CDR3 DNA sequence: TGTGCCAGCAGTTACGGCGGGGGCCCATCAGGGGAGCAGTTCTTC. This sequence encodes CASSYGGGPSGEQFF.

This chain uses TRBV6-1 with TRBJ1-1, with TRBD1 matching over 7 bases. Germline V lookup: CDR1 MNHNS, CDR2 SASEGT. The CDR3 has 15 amino acids. J was trimmed by 0 bases and V by 2 bases; bases with no gene match: 3. The CDR3 sequence is CASSERQGLNTEAFF. CDR3 bases: TGTGCCAGCAGTGAACGACAGGGACTGAACACTGAAGCTTTCTTT.

This clonotype has more than one count but fewer than ten. Here the CDR3 DNA reads TGTGCCATCAGTGATGATAACCCGTCGGGCTACACCTTC. Amino acid sequence: CAISDDNPSGYTF. V is TRBV10-3 and J is TRBJ1-2; no reliable D call. The CDR3 totals 13 residues. V was trimmed by 3 bases and J by 8 bases, leaving 13 bases between them. Germline V gene lookup returns CDR1 ENHRY and CDR2 SYGVKD.

The V and J genes are TRBV3-1 and TRBJ1-5; perhaps TRBD1 as D (6 bases). The germline CDR1 and CDR2 sequences are LGHDT and YNNKEL (reference sequence). Trimming left V 4 bases short and J 10 bases short, with 14 bases between. The CDR3 has 13 residues. The CDR3 is CASSLDRSGPQHF. In DNA, the CDR3 is TGTGCCAGCAGCCTCGACAGGAGCGGACCCCAGCATTTT.

The chain couples TRBV4-3 to TRBJ1-6; perhaps TRBD1 as D (5 bases). The germline V and J ends were trimmed by 1 base and 11 bases, with 9 bases remaining between them. The CDR3 covers 13 residues. Germline V lookup: CDR1 LGHNA, CDR2 YSLEER. Here the CDR3 DNA reads TGCGCCAGCAGCCAAGTAAGGGGAGCACCCCTCCACTTT. Translating it yields CASSQVRGAPLHF.